These 21 T cell receptor beta chains share one sample of origin, sequenced in a study of T-cell memory formation after mild COVID-19. Each CDR3 protein is one row after TCRdb ran MiXCR on the 5' RACE reads. The data contain 110,000 or so distinct CDR3 sequences, over 20% of them singletons. The source material was PBMCs or a T cell subset sorted from them (not recorded which). Receptors originate from a man aged 18 to 30 who had mild COVID-19 (a few samples of this study predate the infection). Cell type and time point are not known.

This clonotype turned up a few times. This rearrangement joins TRBV5-5 to TRBJ1-4; D call uncertain. V lost 1 base to trimming and J lost 8 bases, with 12 bases between them. Germline V gene lookup returns CDR1 SGHKS and CDR2 YYEKEE (reference sequence). The CDR3 length is 14 residues. The CDR3 DNA reads TGTGCCAGCAGCTTGTATCTGGGTGGGGAAAAACTGTTTTTT. It specifies CASSLYLGGEKLFF.

The chain uses TRBV4-1 and TRBJ2-7; D is uncertain. Trimming cost V 4 bases and J 7 bases, with 17 bases left between them. The CDR3 length is 14 residues. Per germline, CDR1 MGHRA and CDR2 YSYEKL. Here the CDR3 DNA reads TGCGCCAGCAGCCCCATGCCGGGCCTGAGGGAGCAGTACTTC. This codes for CASSPMPGLREQYF.

This clonotype was seen only a few times. The chain has TRBV5-5 and TRBJ2-5; TRBD1 aligns across 7 bases. Unmatched junction bases numbered 5, after V lost 0 bases and J lost 0 bases. Germline V gene lookup returns CDR1 SGHKS and CDR2 YYEKEE (reference sequence). This CDR3 is 16 amino acids long. In nucleotides, the CDR3 is TGTGCCAGCAGCTTGGTTGTCAGGGGGTACCAAGAGACCCAGTACTTC. Its protein is CASSLVVRGYQETQYF.

This clonotype was recorded a few times. The V gene is TRBV7-3, the J gene TRBJ2-1, with TRBD1 matching 12 bases. The germline V gene encodes CDR1 SGHTA and CDR2 FQGTGA. The CDR3 is 15 residues long. Germline trimming cut 3 bases from V and 5 bases from J; bases unmatched to any gene: 2. The CDR3 loop is CASSLGQGANNEQFF. Here the CDR3 DNA reads TGTGCCAGCAGCTTGGGACAGGGGGCAAACAATGAGCAGTTCTTC.

The V and J genes are TRBV30 and TRBJ2-2; TRBD1 aligns across 7 bases. CDR1 GTSNPN and CDR2 SVGIG come from the germline V gene (reference sequence). The J segment lost 7 bases and the V segment lost 8 bases, leaving 16 bases of the junction unmatched. The CDR3 contains 15 residues. CDR3 amino acids: CAQDSGTAKGGELFF. For the CDR3, the DNA is TGTGCCCAAGACTCCGGGACAGCTAAGGGCGGGGAGCTGTTTTTT.

The CDR3 nucleotides are TGTGCCAGCAGTTCTGGGACGATTGGTGAGCAGTTCTTC. Protein: CASSSGTIGEQFF. The V call is TRBV12-3 or TRBV12-4, the J call TRBJ2-1; tentatively, D is TRBD1 or TRBD2 (5 bases each). Trimming left V 4 bases short and J 9 bases short, with 13 bases between. This CDR3 is 13 amino acids long.

This CDR3 reads CASRDSISYEQYV. The CDR3 DNA is TGCGCCAGCAGGGACTCAATCTCCTACGAGCAGTACGTC. The chain couples TRBV10-2 to TRBJ2-7; a weak D match, TRBD2 (5 bases). This CDR3 is 13 amino acids long. CDR1 and CDR2 (germline): WSHSY, SAAADI. The V end was cut by 6 bases, the J end by 0 bases, with 9 bases between.

The chain is built from TRBV6-1 and TRBJ1-2; the D gene is possibly TRBD1 (6 bases). With 8 bases removed from V and 4 bases from J, the gap between germline ends came to 14 bases. This CDR3 has 13 amino acids. Germline values: CDR1 MNHNS, CDR2 SASEGT. This chain's CDR3 is CASSPLGAYGYTF. The DNA of the CDR3 is TGTGCCAGCTCCCCCCTGGGGGCCTATGGCTACACCTTC.

The chain carries TRBV4-1 and TRBJ1-1; unclear D gene. CDR1 and CDR2 from the germline V gene are MGHRA and YSYEKL. This CDR3 is 14 amino acids long. Trimming left V 1 base short and J 1 base short, with 7 bases between. Here the CDR3 reads CASSQGWGNTEAFF. For the CDR3, the DNA is TGCGCCAGCAGCCAAGGCTGGGGGAACACTGAAGCTTTCTTT.

This clonotype showed up just a few times. V usage is TRBV7-9 and J usage is TRBJ2-3; D uncertain. Germline lookup yields CDR1 SEHNR and CDR2 FQNEAQ (reference sequence). V was cut by 5 bases and J by 6 bases, with 6 bases left in between. The CDR3 has 11 residues. CDR3 sequence (DNA): TGTGCCAGCAGCCACCCGGATACGCAGTATTTT. As protein: CASSHPDTQYF. Filled out from reference TRBV7-9 and TRBJ2-3, the complete variable domain reads DTGVSQNPRHKITKRGQNVTFRCDPISEHNRLYWYRQTLGQGPEFLTYFQNEAQLEKSRLLSDRFSAERPKGSFSTLEIQRTEQGDSAMYLCASSHPDTQYFGPGTRLTVL.

To note about this clonotype: A much larger clone differs from this one at a single base, so this may be a read error. The chain combines TRBV5-1 with TRBJ2-2; a possible D gene is TRBD1 (5 bases). Germline assignment: CDR1 SGHRS and CDR2 YFSETQ. V lost 2 bases to trimming and J lost 3 bases, with 8 bases between them. The CDR3 length is 14 residues. The CDR3 DNA follows: TGCGCCAGCAGCTTCGTACAGGACACCGGGGAGCTGTTTTTT. Protein product: CASSFVQDTGELFF.

The rearrangement links TRBV11-3 to TRBJ1-1; D call uncertain. The CDR3 covers 14 residues. Germline CDR1 SGHNT, CDR2 YENEEA. V lost 3 bases and J 1 base, leaving 9 bases between the germline ends. CDR3 DNA: TGTGCCAGCAGCTTGACAAGCTGGAACACTGAAGCTTTCTTT. Its translation is CASSLTSWNTEAFF.

This clonotype was recorded a few times. The chain couples TRBV27 to TRBJ2-2; maybe TRBD1 (6 bases). CDR3 length: 15 amino acids. Germline V gene sequence: CDR1 MNHEY, CDR2 SMNVEV (reference sequence). Trimming removed 4 bases from V and 4 bases from J, with 13 bases in between. CDR3 DNA sequence: TGTGCCAGCAGTTCCTGGACAGTGGGCACCGGGGAGCTGTTTTTT. Protein sequence: CASSSWTVGTGELFF.

This clonotype was seen a few times. The V call is TRBV4-1, the J call TRBJ1-4, with 7 bases identical to TRBD1. This CDR3 is 14 amino acids long. The trim removed 1 base at V and 8 bases at J, leaving 4 bases unmatched. Germline assignment: CDR1 MGHRA and CDR2 YSYEKL. CDR3 in amino acids: CASSQGQGLEKLFF. CDR3 DNA sequence: TGCGCCAGCAGCCAAGGACAGGGCCTAGAAAAACTGTTTTTT.

The chain joins TRBV4-1 to TRBJ2-1, with D perhaps matching TRBD2 (6 bases). Trimming took off 0 bases at V and 2 bases at J, with 11 bases between the two ends. This CDR3 is 16 amino acids long. Germline loops: CDR1 MGHRA, CDR2 YSYEKL. The CDR3 bases are TGCGCCAGCAGCCAAGAGGGGCGGGGAGCCTACAATGAGCAGTTCTTC. Protein product: CASSQEGRGAYNEQFF.

This clonotype was seen at least ten times. The chain recombines TRBV9 with TRBJ1-6, with D hard to call. Germline loops: CDR1 SGDLS, CDR2 YYNGEE. This CDR3 is 14 amino acids long. V gave up 6 bases and J gave up 12 bases, with 19 bases separating them. CDR3 nucleotide sequence: TGTGCCAGCACCTTATCGGGGTTAGGAGGACCCCTCCACTTT. Its translation is CASTLSGLGGPLHF. The whole variable domain, remainder taken from reference TRBV9 and TRBJ1-6, is DSGVTQTPKHLITATGQRVTLRCSPRSGDLSVYWYQQSLDQGLQFLIQYYNGEERAKGNILERFSAQQFPDLHSELNLSSLELGDSALYFCASTLSGLGGPLHFGNGTRLTVT.

This chain links TRBV4-1 with TRBJ1-2; 7 positions agree with TRBD1. V gave up 4 bases and J gave up 4 bases; unmatched junction bases: 9. CDR3 length: 15 amino acids. The germline gives CDR1 MGHRA, CDR2 YSYEKL. The CDR3: CASSPNQGTAYGYTF. The CDR3 DNA is TGCGCCAGCAGCCCGAACCAAGGGACAGCCTATGGCTACACCTTC.

In its sample, this clonotype was seen a few times. The chain employs TRBV12-3 or TRBV12-4 and TRBJ2-3; tentatively, D is TRBD1 or TRBD2 (5 bases each). This CDR3 comprises 12 residues. Deletions cut 6 bases from V and 6 bases from J, with 10 bases between. The CDR3, as DNA: TGTGCCAGCAGAGGGACGAGGGATACGCAGTATTTT. Protein: CASRGTRDTQYF.

The V gene is TRBV19, the J gene TRBJ1-5, with 8 bases matching TRBD1. The CDR3 consists of 14 residues. J lost 9 bases, V lost 10 bases, and 14 bases had no gene match. CDR1 LNHDA and CDR2 SQIVND come from the germline V gene (reference sequence). CDR3 loop: CATNNDRGRMPQHF. For the CDR3, the DNA is TGTGCCACAAACAACGACAGGGGCCGAATGCCCCAGCATTTT.

This clonotype was recorded many times. The chain is built from TRBV4-3 and TRBJ2-7, with TRBD2 matching 7 bases. The V segment lost 0 bases and the J segment 6 bases; nucleotides outside the gene matches: 8. Germline V gene lookup returns CDR1 LGHNA and CDR2 YSLEER. The CDR3 length is 15 residues. The CDR3 here is CASSQEGGGLSEQYF. CDR3 coding DNA: TGCGCCAGCAGCCAAGAAGGCGGGGGTTTAAGCGAGCAGTACTTC.

This clonotype was picked up a small number of times. CDR3 sequence (DNA): TGCAGCGTCGTCCTGGGGTCGCTGAATGAAAAACTGTTTTTT. This gives the protein CSVVLGSLNEKLFF. This rearrangement joins TRBV29-1 to TRBJ1-4, with D uncertain. Trimming took 6 bases from V and 5 from J, leaving 16 bases between them. This CDR3 spans 14 amino acids. Germline CDR1 SQVTM, CDR2 ANQGSEA.